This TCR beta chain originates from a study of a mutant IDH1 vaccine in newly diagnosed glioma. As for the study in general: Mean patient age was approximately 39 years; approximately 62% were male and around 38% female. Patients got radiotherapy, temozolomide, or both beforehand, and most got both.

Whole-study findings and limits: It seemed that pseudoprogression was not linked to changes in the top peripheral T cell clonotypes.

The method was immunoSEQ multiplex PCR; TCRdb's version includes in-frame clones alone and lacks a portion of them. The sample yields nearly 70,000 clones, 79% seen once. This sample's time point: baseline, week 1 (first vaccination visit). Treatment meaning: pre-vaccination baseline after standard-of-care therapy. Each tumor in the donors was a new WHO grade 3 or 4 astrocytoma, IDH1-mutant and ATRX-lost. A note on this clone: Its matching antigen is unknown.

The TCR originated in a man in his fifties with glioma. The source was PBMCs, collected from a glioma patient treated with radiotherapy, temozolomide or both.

CDR3 sequence (DNA): TGTGCCAGCAGCCGCGGTCCTAACACTGAAGCTTTCTTT. It encodes CASSRGPNTEAFF. V usage is TRBV7-2 and J usage is TRBJ1-1; D call uncertain. The CDR3 covers 13 residues. The germline CDR1 and CDR2 sequences are SGHTA and FQGNSA. Trimming left V 5 bases short and J 2 bases short, with 9 bases between.